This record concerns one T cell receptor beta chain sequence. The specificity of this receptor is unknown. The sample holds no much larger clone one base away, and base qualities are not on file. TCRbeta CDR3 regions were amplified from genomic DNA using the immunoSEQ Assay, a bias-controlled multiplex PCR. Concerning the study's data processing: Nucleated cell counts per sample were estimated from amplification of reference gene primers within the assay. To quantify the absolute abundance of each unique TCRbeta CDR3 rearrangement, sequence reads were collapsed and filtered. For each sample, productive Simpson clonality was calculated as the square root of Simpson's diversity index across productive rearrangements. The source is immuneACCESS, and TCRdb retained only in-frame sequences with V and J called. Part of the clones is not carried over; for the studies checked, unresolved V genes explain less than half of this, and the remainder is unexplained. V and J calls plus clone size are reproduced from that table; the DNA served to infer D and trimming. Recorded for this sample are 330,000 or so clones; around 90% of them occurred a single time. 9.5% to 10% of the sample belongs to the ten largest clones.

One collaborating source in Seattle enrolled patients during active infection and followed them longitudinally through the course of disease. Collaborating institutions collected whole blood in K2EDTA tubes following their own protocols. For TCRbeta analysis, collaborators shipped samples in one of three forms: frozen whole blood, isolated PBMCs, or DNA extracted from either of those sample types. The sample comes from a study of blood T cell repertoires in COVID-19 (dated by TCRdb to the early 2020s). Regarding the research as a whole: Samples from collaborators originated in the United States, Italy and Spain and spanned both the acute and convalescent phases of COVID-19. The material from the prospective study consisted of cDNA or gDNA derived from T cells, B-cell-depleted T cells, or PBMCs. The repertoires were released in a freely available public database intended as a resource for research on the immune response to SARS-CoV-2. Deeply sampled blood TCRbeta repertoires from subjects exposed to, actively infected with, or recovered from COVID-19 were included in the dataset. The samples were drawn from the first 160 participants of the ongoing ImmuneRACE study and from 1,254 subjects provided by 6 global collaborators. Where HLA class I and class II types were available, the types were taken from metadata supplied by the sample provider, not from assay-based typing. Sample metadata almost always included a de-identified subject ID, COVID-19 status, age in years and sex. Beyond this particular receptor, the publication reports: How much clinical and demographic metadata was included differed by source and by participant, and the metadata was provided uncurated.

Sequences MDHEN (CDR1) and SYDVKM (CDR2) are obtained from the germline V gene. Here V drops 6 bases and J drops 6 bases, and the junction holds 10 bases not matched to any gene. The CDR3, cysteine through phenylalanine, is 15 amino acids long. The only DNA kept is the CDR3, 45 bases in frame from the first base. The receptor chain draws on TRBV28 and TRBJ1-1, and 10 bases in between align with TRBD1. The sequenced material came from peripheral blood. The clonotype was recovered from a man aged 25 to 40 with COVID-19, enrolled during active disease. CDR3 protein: CASRIGDRGRAEAFF. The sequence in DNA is TGTGCCAGCAGGATAGGGGACAGGGGTCGAGCTGAAGCTTTCTTT.